This T cell receptor beta chain was observed in a study of OX40 agonist ivuxolimab in advanced cancers. The CDR3 is 14 residues long. Trimming took 5 bases from V and 4 from J, leaving 15 bases between them. The germline gives CDR1 LNHDA, CDR2 SQIVND (reference sequence). Assay: immunoSEQ multiplex PCR; the TCRdb copy retains only in-frame clones and omits some. The data hold 50,000 to 75,000 clones, with just under 90% observed a single time. Material: CD4+ or CD8+ T cells sorted from blood, obtained in a trial of the OX40 agonist ivuxolimab. The sequence came from an adult with an advanced solid tumor such as melanoma, head and neck, liver or kidney cancer. This chain joins TRBV19 and TRBJ2-7; tentative D call: TRBD2 (5 bases). CDR3 nucleotides: TGTGCCAGTAGTTTCCGAACTAGTTTTTACGAGCAGTACTTC. This encodes CASSFRTSFYEQYF.